The clone carrying this T cell receptor (beta chain) was counted many times. Its antigen is currently unknown. A junction end diverges from the germline sequence, so it may reflect a read error. This CDR3 region has 16 residues. Germline V CDR1 and CDR2: SGHRS, YFSETQ. The data were taken from a study of T-cell reconstitution after alpha-beta-depleted transplantation in children. Preparation of the TCRbeta library was carried out with unique molecular identifiers. MiXCR, run by TCRdb on the PCR reads, gives a single entry per CDR3 protein. The sample shows about 300,000 distinct CDR3 sequences, about a tenth of them seen only once. Study-level results: Reported findings indicate that, about two months after transplant, alpha-beta T cells came from several hundred expanded clones, which were derived from non-depleted graft cells. Surviving recipient T cells and thymic progenitors accounted for the high day-60 TCRbeta diversity observed in some patients. The authors attributed T-cell counts and diversity one year after transplant mostly to newly produced T cells.

The V gene is TRBV5-1, the J gene TRBJ2-2; TRBD1 matches 7 bases. This sequence was found in a boy under three years old with acute myeloid leukemia, due to receive a stem cell transplant. Source: PBMCs, taken before TCRalphabeta/CD19-depleted stem cell transplant. The CDR3 spells CASSVLSGTATVELFF. The CDR3 region has the DNA TGCGCCAGCAGCGTACTTTCGGGGACAGCCACCGTGGAGCTGTTTTTT.